These T cell receptor beta chains were read from a single sample in a study of blood T cell repertoires in COVID-19. TCRdb keeps only in-frame clones here, not all; method: immunoSEQ multiplex PCR. Here the sample spans about 47,000 clones, roughly two thirds being singletons. Sequenced sample: peripheral blood. All receptors come from a woman in her 70s with acute or convalescent COVID-19. The CDR3 runs from the conserved cysteine through the conserved F or W. The order of the fields is J gene, V gene, clone size, CDR3 length, D gene, CDR3 DNA, CDR3 protein. The D gene is left open where the match is weak. Clone sizes are given selectively: once, few, many, or a class where the clone is expanded.

J: TRBJ1-2; V: TRBV30; size: many; length: 15; D: TRBD1; DNA: TGTGCCTGGAGCGGGAAAGGGACAGGGATCTATGGCTACACCTTC; CDR3: CAWSGKGTGIYGYTF
J: TRBJ2-3; V: TRBV6-1; size: few; length: 17; D: TRBD2; DNA: TGTGCCAGCAGTGAAAGGAGGGGCGGGAGGGCCGTAGATACGCAGTATTTT; CDR3: CASSERRGGRAVDTQYF
J: TRBJ2-5; V: TRBV24-1; size: -; length: 17; D: TRBD1; DNA: TGTGCCACCAGTGATTCAAACAGACAGGGGGCCGGGGAGACCCAGTACTTC; CDR3: CATSDSNRQGAGETQYF
J: TRBJ1-4; V: TRBV6-6; size: -; length: 14; D: -; DNA: TGTGCCAGCAGTTTATTTGGAGCTAATGAAAAACTGTTTTTT; CDR3: CASSLFGANEKLFF
J: TRBJ2-1; V: TRBV19; size: -; length: 15; D: TRBD1; DNA: TGTGCCAGTAATGATGGGACAGCTACCTACAATGAGCAGTTCTTC; CDR3: CASNDGTATYNEQFF
J: TRBJ1-4; V: TRBV5-8; size: -; length: 17; D: TRBD1; DNA: TGTGCCAGCAGCAGTTTCAGACAGGGGGTTGCTAATGAAAAACTGTTTTTT; CDR3: CASSSFRQGVANEKLFF
J: TRBJ1-1; V: TRBV12-2; size: few; length: 14; D: -; DNA: TGTGCAAGTCCCAGCCTCACGCGGCCCACTGAAGCTTTCTTT; CDR3: CASPSLTRPTEAFF
J: TRBJ2-7; V: TRBV4-3; size: -; length: 15; D: -; DNA: TGCGCCAGCAGCCAAGTCGGGTCAGGGGCGGGCGAGCAGTACTTC; CDR3: CASSQVGSGAGEQYF
J: TRBJ1-6; V: TRBV25-1; size: few; length: 15; D: -; DNA: TGTGCCAGCTCATTGGGGACGGGGGGTAATTCACCCCTCCACTTT; CDR3: CASSLGTGGNSPLHF
J: TRBJ1-4; V: TRBV28; size: -; length: 15; D: -; DNA: TGTGCCAGCATGTCACAGTCAGCAACTAATGAAAAACTGTTTTTT; CDR3: CASMSQSATNEKLFF
J: TRBJ1-3; V: TRBV6-1; size: -; length: 16; D: TRBD1; DNA: TGTGCCAGCAGTGAACCCGGACAGGGAGCTGGAAACACCATATATTTT; CDR3: CASSEPGQGAGNTIYF
J: TRBJ2-3; V: TRBV9; size: -; length: 16; D: -; DNA: TGTGCCAGCAGCGTAGTGCGGCACGATTATCCAGATACGCAGTATTTT; CDR3: CASSVVRHDYPDTQYF
J: TRBJ1-6; V: TRBV19; size: -; length: 13; D: -; DNA: TGTGCCAGTAGTATAGGGGAGGATTCACCCCTCCACTTT; CDR3: CASSIGEDSPLHF
J: TRBJ2-5; V: TRBV2; size: -; length: 17; D: TRBD2; DNA: TGTGCCAGCAGGGGACTAGCGGGATCTAAGGGGAGAGAGACCCAGTACTTC; CDR3: CASRGLAGSKGRETQYF
J: TRBJ1-4; V: TRBV19; size: few; length: 15; D: TRBD1; DNA: TGTGCCAGTAGTACTCACAGGGGGCGCAGGCAAAAACTGTTTTTT; CDR3: CASSTHRGRRQKLFF
J: TRBJ1-2; V: TRBV7-2; size: -; length: 16; D: TRBD1; DNA: TGTGCCAGCAGCCCTCAGTTAGCCGGGACAGGGAGAGGCTACACCTTC; CDR3: CASSPQLAGTGRGYTF
J: TRBJ2-2; V: TRBV24-1; size: -; length: 16; D: -; DNA: TGTGCCACCAGTCCCCGTGGGCGGGGAGCCGGCGGGGAGCTGTTTTTT; CDR3: CATSPRGRGAGGELFF
J: TRBJ2-1; V: TRBV28; size: -; length: 15; D: TRBD2; DNA: TGTGCCAGCAGTTCGGGACTAGCGGGAGTACAGGAGCAGTTCTTC; CDR3: CASSSGLAGVQEQFF
J: TRBJ2-2; V: TRBV11-2; size: -; length: 17; D: TRBD1; DNA: TGTGCCAGCAGCTTGAGCCCGGGGACAGGGGGGACCGGGGAGCTGTTTTTT; CDR3: CASSLSPGTGGTGELFF
J: TRBJ2-5; V: TRBV2; size: -; length: 13; D: -; DNA: TGTGCCATCGCAGGGGGGCGGGGAGAGACCCAGTACTTC; CDR3: CAIAGGRGETQYF
J: TRBJ2-5; V: TRBV2; size: few; length: 13; D: -; DNA: TGTGCCAGCAGACTACCTGAAGAGGAGACCCAGTACTTC; CDR3: CASRLPEEETQYF
J: TRBJ2-1; V: TRBV7-3; size: -; length: 18; D: -; DNA: TGTGCCAGCAGCTTATCGGTCCGGGGGGCGGGAGACTACAATGAGCAGTTCTTC; CDR3: CASSLSVRGAGDYNEQFF
J: TRBJ2-7; V: TRBV7-9; size: once; length: 14; D: TRBD2; DNA: TGTGCCAGCAGCTCCCCAAGCGGGGGGGAAGAGCAGTACTTC; CDR3: CASSSPSGGEEQYF